This T cell receptor beta chain was found in a study of T cell clonotyping in hematopoietic cell transplantation. Trimming left V 6 bases short and J 4 bases short, with 14 bases between. Looked up from germline, CDR1 is SQVTM and CDR2 is ANQGSEA. The CDR3 loop spans 13 amino acids. General observations from the study: Few recipient clonotypes overlapped donors; over 97% were de novo at given depth. Higher Inverse Simpson Index values in graft donor and pretransplant recipient predicted broader posttransplant TCR diversity.

The assay was immunoSEQ multiplex PCR, and TCRdb's table has in-frame clones only and misses some. The sample contains about 13,000 clones, over 75% of which appear only once. About this clone itself: Its antigen is not known.

This TCR derives from a man aged 25-45 years in good health. Some clones in this sample may be carry-over from other donors' samples. The specimen was peripheral blood mononuclear cells. The J gene is TRBJ2-3, the V gene TRBV29-1; maybe TRBD2 (6 bases). CDR3 in DNA: TGCAGCGTAGATGGGACTGCCCCAGATACGCAGTATTTT. Protein: CSVDGTAPDTQYF.